These 19 T cell receptor beta chains were all obtained from the same sample, sequenced in a study of blood T cell repertoires in COVID-19. Method: immunoSEQ multiplex PCR; TCRdb's copy keeps in-frame clones and lacks some. The sample lists more than 85,000 clones; roughly 92% were seen once. The sequenced sample was peripheral blood. These receptors were taken from a man aged 65 to 85 with acute or convalescent COVID-19.

This chain's CDR3 is CASSSLIARTDTQYF. CDR3 in DNA: TGTGCCAGCTCGTCGCTCATAGCGAGGACAGATACGCAGTATTTT. The chain employs TRBV18 and TRBJ2-3, with D tentatively TRBD2 (5 bases). Trimming shortened V by 6 bases and J by 3 bases, and 16 bases separated the two germline ends. The CDR3 totals 15 residues. Germline lookup yields CDR1 KGHSH and CDR2 LQKENI.

J is TRBJ1-4 and V is TRBV14; D is ambiguous. Trimming shortened V by 1 base and J by 2 bases, and 23 bases separated the two germline ends. The CDR3 extends over 20 amino acids. The germline CDR1 and CDR2 sequences are SGHDN and FVKESK. CDR3 sequence reads: CASSQGLIGRKVLTNEKLFF. The CDR3 nucleotides read TGTGCCAGCAGCCAAGGCCTCATAGGGAGGAAGGTTTTGACTAATGAAAAACTGTTTTTT.

The chain uses TRBV3-1 (or the pseudogene TRBV3-2) and TRBJ2-5; 7 nucleotides match TRBD1. The CDR3 extends over 17 amino acids. CDR1 and CDR2 from the germline V gene are LGHDT and YNNKEL (reference sequence). The junction had 10 bases not matched to a gene; V was cut back by 0 bases and J by 3 bases. The CDR3 reads CASSQDRDRNGKETQYF. DNA of the CDR3: TGTGCCAGCAGCCAAGATAGGGACAGAAATGGTAAAGAGACCCAGTACTTC.

The chain uses TRBV19 and TRBJ1-4, with TRBD1 as a possible D gene (6 bases). CDR1 and CDR2 (germline): LNHDA, SQIVND (reference sequence). The germline V and J ends were trimmed by 2 bases and 8 bases, with 15 bases remaining between them. The CDR3 totals 15 residues. As DNA, the CDR3 is TGTGCCAGTAGTATAATCGCGGGCAGGGGAGAAAAACTGTTTTTT. Protein product: CASSIIAGRGEKLFF.

The chain recombines TRBV6-5 with TRBJ1-1; tentative D call: TRBD1 (6 bases). From germline, CDR1 is MNHEY and CDR2 SVGAGI. Trimming took off 0 bases at V and 10 bases at J, with 9 bases between the two ends. The CDR3 loop spans 12 amino acids. This CDR3 reads CASSYSQGRAFF. The CDR3, as DNA: TGTGCCAGCAGTTACTCACAGGGTCGAGCTTTCTTT.

The chain is built from TRBV29-1 and TRBJ2-7, with 7 nucleotides matching TRBD1. The CDR3 runs to 13 residues. Germline loops: CDR1 SQVTM, CDR2 ANQGSEA. V lost 3 bases to trimming and J lost 3 bases; unmatched junction nucleotides: 5. The CDR3 reads CSVEGTGDYEQYF. CDR3 nucleotides: TGCAGCGTTGAGGGAACAGGGGACTACGAGCAGTACTTC.

The CDR3 reads CASSSVGGISGNTIYF. CDR3 bases: TGTGCCAGCAGCTCAGTGGGGGGAATATCTGGAAACACCATATATTTT. V usage is TRBV9 and J usage is TRBJ1-3; possible D gene TRBD1, 5 bases. This CDR3 has 16 amino acids. Per germline, CDR1 SGDLS and CDR2 YYNGEE. The V gene lost 4 bases and the J gene lost 1 base, with 15 bases spanning the gap.

The rearrangement uses TRBV19 and TRBJ1-2, with TRBD1 matching 7 bases. Trimming at V came to 5 bases and at J to 2 bases, leaving 8 bases not matched to a gene. The V gene's germline CDR1 is LNHDA and CDR2 SQIVND (reference sequence). This CDR3 has 15 residues. The CDR3 region is CASSLDREVNYGYTF. The CDR3 DNA reads as TGTGCCAGTAGTCTCGACAGGGAGGTGAACTATGGCTACACCTTC.

This clone was detected only a few times. This rearrangement joins TRBV28 to TRBJ2-1, with 15 bases matching TRBD2. Per germline, CDR1 MDHEN and CDR2 SYDVKM. The CDR3 is 18 amino acids. V dropped 6 bases and J dropped 5; count of bases not matched to a gene: 11. The CDR3 DNA follows: TGTGCCAGCAGCCCGGGACTAGCGGGAGGCGGGGGGGACAATGAGCAGTTCTTC. It is translated as CASSPGLAGGGGDNEQFF.

The chain employs TRBV7-8 and TRBJ2-7; perhaps TRBD1 as D (6 bases). V lost 2 bases to trimming and J lost 2 bases, with 22 bases between them. The germline gives CDR1 SGHVS, CDR2 FQNEAQ. CDR3 length equals 18 residues. CDR3 sequence: CASSLPTGPTGNTYEQYF. For the CDR3, the DNA is TGTGCCAGCAGCTTACCCACTGGGCCGACAGGAAATACCTACGAGCAGTACTTC.

This clone was seen a few times. Compared with germline, one end of the junction differs, possibly owing to a read error. This chain links TRBV23-1 with TRBJ1-4; no clear D gene. TRBV23-1 is sorted into the ORF group, with uncertain function. The CDR3 length is 19 residues. The CDR3 here is CASNRGVIGKTGSLRKTVF. CDR3 sequence (DNA): TGCGCCAGCAATCGTGGGGTCATAGGAAAGACGGGGAGTTTGAGAAAAACTGTTTTT.

V is TRBV2 and J is TRBJ1-5, with D possibly matching TRBD1 (6 bases). CDR1 is SNHLY and CDR2 is FYNNEI in the germline V gene. Trimming shortened V by 8 bases and J by 7 bases, and 12 bases separated the two germline ends. This CDR3 spans 12 amino acids. The CDR3 coding sequence is TGTGCCAGCGGGGGCTTACTCCAGCCCCAGCATTTT. It encodes CASGGLLQPQHF.

This sequence joins TRBV5-1 and TRBJ1-3, with a tentative D call TRBD1 (5 bases). The CDR3 is 15 amino acids. Germline CDR1 SGHRS, CDR2 YFSETQ. Between the trimmed V and J ends, which lost 0 bases and 2 bases, there was a span of 9 bases. The CDR3: CASSLGAGTGNTIYF. In DNA form, the CDR3 reads TGCGCCAGCAGCTTGGGGGCAGGGACTGGAAACACCATATATTTT.

The chain has TRBV14 and TRBJ2-3, with D perhaps TRBD1 (5 bases). CDR3 length equals 14 residues. The germline gives CDR1 SGHDN, CDR2 FVKESK. Trimming cost V 1 base and J 3 bases, with 8 bases left between them. CDR3 protein: CASSQGGWTDTQYF. The CDR3 DNA sequence: TGTGCCAGCAGCCAAGGGGGCTGGACAGATACGCAGTATTTT.

This chain links TRBV10-3 with TRBJ2-2, with a tentative D call TRBD2 (7 bases). Germline CDR1 ENHRY, CDR2 SYGVKD. V was shortened by 2 bases and J by 4 bases, with 11 bases between the two germline ends. This CDR3 has 15 amino acids. CDR3 protein: CAISERGAPTGELFF. DNA for the CDR3: TGTGCCATCAGTGAGCGGGGGGCACCCACCGGGGAGCTGTTTTTT.

J is TRBJ1-1 and V is TRBV6-5, with no clear D. The CDR3 covers 13 residues. CDR1 is MNHEY, CDR2 SVGAGI, per germline. V shed 2 bases and J shed 0 bases, with 4 bases lying between them. The CDR3 DNA reads as TGTGCCAGCAGTTACCTTATGAACACTGAAGCTTTCTTT. As protein: CASSYLMNTEAFF.

This rearrangement joins TRBV15 to TRBJ2-5; 7 bases match TRBD2. Germline V gives CDR1 LNHNV, CDR2 YYDKDF (reference sequence). The CDR3 is made up of 15 amino acids. V lost 1 base, J lost 5 bases, and 7 bases stayed unmatched. In nucleotides, the CDR3 is TGTGCCACCAGCAGAGGGGCAGTGGGGGGGGAGACCCAGTACTTC. It encodes CATSRGAVGGETQYF. Variable domain in full (rest from reference TRBV15 and TRBJ2-5): DAMVIQNPRYQVTQFGKPVTLSCSQTLNHNVMYWYQQKSSQAPKLLFHYYDKDFNNEADTPDNFQSRRPNTSFCFLDIRSPGLGDTAMYLCATSRGAVGGETQYFGPGTRLLVL.

The chain carries TRBV18 and TRBJ2-7; no firm D call. Germline lookup yields CDR1 KGHSH and CDR2 LQKENI. The CDR3 contains 15 residues. Trimming removed 3 bases at V and 3 bases at J, with 15 bases between. In DNA form, the CDR3 reads TGTGCCAGCTCACCCCGATCCCGGGTCGACTACGAGCAGTACTTC. It is translated as CASSPRSRVDYEQYF.

The chain couples TRBV7-6 to TRBJ2-7; D unresolved. The V end lost 5 bases, the J end lost 2 bases, and 10 bases lay between the germline ends. CDR1 is SGHVS and CDR2 is FNYEAQ in the germline V gene. This CDR3 has 13 amino acids. CDR3 residues: CASSTGRTYEQYF. The CDR3 nucleotides read TGTGCCAGCAGCACGGGTCGAACCTACGAGCAGTACTTC.